This T cell receptor beta chain is drawn from a study of T-cell reconstitution after alpha-beta-depleted transplantation in children. Study conclusions and caveats: For some patients, TCRbeta diversity was high at day 60 because of recipient T cells and thymic progenitors that survived. T-cell counts and diversity at one year post-transplant came mainly from newly produced T cells. It was reported that alpha-beta T cells came from several hundred expanded graft clones (about two months after transplant).

A note on this clonotype: Its target is unknown.

The CDR3 extends over 14 amino acids. Germline V lookup: CDR1 SGHTA, CDR2 FQGNSA. Trimming removed 0 bases at V and 5 bases at J, with 9 bases between. Unique molecular identifiers were incorporated into the prepared TCRbeta library. TCRdb called the PCR reads again in MiXCR, with one record for every CDR3 protein. The data contain 450,000 to 550,000 distinct CDR3 sequences, approximately 10% of them seen just once; the ten biggest clones take up 13% to 15%. This receptor was taken from a female patient aged 2-9 years who had a stem cell transplant for aplastic anemia, so the T cells may come from the graft donor. The sequencing used PBMCs, mostly from graft donor cells, collected 180 days after TCRalphabeta/CD19-depleted stem cell transplant. The gene calls are TRBV7-2 and TRBJ2-3; no reliable D call. The CDR3 DNA reads as TGTGCCAGCAGCTTAGCCGGAACTCTAGATACGCAGTATTTT. The encoded protein is CASSLAGTLDTQYF.